The clone carrying this T cell receptor beta chain was picked up many times. This entry comes from a study of immune heterogeneity within non-small cell lung tumors. Bulk tumor gDNA, about 640 ng per sample, served as the TCR template. Collection of several biopsies per primary tumor, spaced far apart, took place during surgery. Patients with untreated, newly diagnosed non-small cell lung cancer underwent curative surgery. A first 10-cycle multiplex round used 32 V-gene and 13 J-gene primers on TCR beta CDR3. MiXCR, run by TCRdb on the multiplex PCR reads, gives a single entry per CDR3 protein. Of 25,000 to 40,000 distinct CDR3 sequences listed, around 28% are singletons. Looked up from germline, CDR1 is LNHDA and CDR2 is SQIVND (reference sequence). The CDR3 runs 17 residues. The V gene end was trimmed by 3 bases and the J gene end by 7 bases; junction bases not matched to a gene: 11.

The chain is built from TRBV19 and TRBJ2-2, with 10 bases that match TRBD2. This sequence originates from a man aged 35-49 years with non-small cell lung cancer. The sequenced sample was lung tumor tissue. The CDR3 sequence: CASSIWSGRARNGELFF. In DNA, the CDR3 is TGTGCCAGTAGTATTTGGAGCGGGAGGGCCAGGAACGGGGAGCTGTTTTTT.